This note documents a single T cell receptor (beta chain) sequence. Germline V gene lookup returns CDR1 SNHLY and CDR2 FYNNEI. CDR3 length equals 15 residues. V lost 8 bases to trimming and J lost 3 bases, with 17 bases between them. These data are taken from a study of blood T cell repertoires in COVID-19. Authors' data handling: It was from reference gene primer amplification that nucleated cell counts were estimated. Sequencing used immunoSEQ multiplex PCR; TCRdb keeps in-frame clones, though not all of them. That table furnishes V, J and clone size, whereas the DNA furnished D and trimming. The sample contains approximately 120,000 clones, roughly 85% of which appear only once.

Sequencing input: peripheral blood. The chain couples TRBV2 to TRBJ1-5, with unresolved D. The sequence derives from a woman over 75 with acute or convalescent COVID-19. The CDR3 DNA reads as TGTGCCAGCGTCCTCCAGGAAGTGATCAATCAGCCCCAGCATTTT. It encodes CASVLQEVINQPQHF.